This T cell receptor beta chain was recorded in a study of blood T cell repertoires in COVID-19. Profiled with immunoSEQ multiplex PCR; TCRdb holds only in-frame clones, not every one. Of around 160,000 clones listed, approximately 90% were seen once; the top ten hold 2% to 3%. Germline values: CDR1 MNHNY, CDR2 SVGAGI (reference sequence). The CDR3 loop spans 15 amino acids. V shed 4 bases and J 4 bases; nucleotides not matched to a gene: 6. The V gene is TRBV6-6, the J gene TRBJ1-2; TRBD1 aligns across 10 bases. The sample taken for sequencing was peripheral blood. The sequence derives from a man between 18 and 29 years old with acute or convalescent COVID-19. CDR3 region: CASSSLTGGGYGYTF. The CDR3 DNA reads as TGTGCCAGCAGTTCCTTGACAGGGGGCGGCTATGGCTACACCTTC.